These 16 T cell receptor beta chains came from one sample sequenced in a study of T cells in Graves' hyperthyroidism and ophthalmopathy. Researchers amplified the TCR beta CDR3 regions from RNA transcripts. First-round RT-PCR targeting the TCR CDR3 was performed with the HTBI primer set. Each CDR3 protein gets one entry after TCRdb re-called the multiplex PCR reads with MiXCR. The repertoire holds just over 550,000 distinct CDR3 sequences, with more than 45% as singletons. The sequencing sample was made of peripheral blood or thyroid tissue (not recorded which). The receptor set was obtained from a young woman with Graves' hyperthyroidism.

The chain recombines TRBV2 with TRBJ1-2, with D uncertain. Germline CDR1 and CDR2: SNHLY and FYNNEI. Trimming removed 6 bases from V and 3 bases from J, with 5 bases in between. CDR3 length: 11 residues. The CDR3 region has the DNA TGTGCCAGCAGAGAGGACTATGGCTACACCTTC. Translating gives CASREDYGYTF.

Only a few counts were recorded for this clonotype. The genes are TRBV19 and TRBJ1-1; TRBD1 is a possible D gene (5 bases). The CDR3 is made up of 12 amino acids. Germline V gene sequence: CDR1 LNHDA, CDR2 SQIVND (reference sequence). Trimming shortened V by 10 bases and J by 8 bases, and 17 bases separated the two germline ends. The CDR3: CATIPRGREAFF. The CDR3, as DNA: TGTGCCACTATTCCTCGGGGGAGGGAAGCTTTCTTT.

About this clonotype itself: A single base separates this from a much larger clone, so it may be a read error. The J gene is TRBJ1-1, the V gene TRBV20-1, with unresolved D. Germline-derived CDR1 and CDR2 are DFQATT and SNEGSKA (reference sequence). Trimming took 5 bases from V and 1 from J, leaving 17 bases between them. The CDR3 spans 15 residues. CDR3 region: CSAYPGGSTNTEAFF. The CDR3 coding sequence is TGCAGTGCTTACCCCGGCGGCAGCACGAACACTGAAGCTTTCTTT.

Note on this clonotype: Germline and junction disagree at one end, which may indicate a read error. This chain links TRBV5-4 with TRBJ2-6; D perhaps matches TRBD2 (6 bases). In germline, CDR1 is SGHNT, CDR2 YYREEE (reference sequence). The CDR3 extends over 16 amino acids. The CDR3 bases are TGTGCCAGCAGCTTAGTACGGGACTCTGGGGCCAGCGTCCTGACTTTC. This codes for CASSLVRDSGASVLTF.

This sequence joins TRBV6-5 and TRBJ2-7; 7 nucleotides agree with TRBD1. The V gene's germline CDR1 is MNHEY and CDR2 SVGAGI. V was pared by 0 bases and J by 1 base, with 3 bases of the junction left unmatched. The CDR3 totals 15 residues. CDR3 in amino acids: CASSYSGQRSYEQYF. The CDR3 region has the DNA TGTGCCAGCAGTTACTCGGGACAGAGATCCTACGAGCAGTACTTC.

At least ten counts were recorded for this clonotype. The rearrangement uses TRBV7-2 and TRBJ1-6, with D possibly being TRBD1 (6 bases). V lost 7 bases and J lost 7, with 14 bases in between. This CDR3 has 14 amino acids. Looked up from germline, CDR1 is SGHTA and CDR2 is FQGNSA. The CDR3 loop reads CASTRGGPNSPLHF. The CDR3 nucleotides read TGTGCCAGCACCAGGGGAGGGCCCAATTCACCCCTCCACTTT.

This clonotype appeared many times. The chain links TRBV7-8 to TRBJ2-5; a possible D gene is TRBD2 (5 bases). This CDR3 comprises 14 residues. Trimming removed 1 base from V and 2 bases from J, with 8 bases in between. Germline CDR1 and CDR2: SGHVS and FQNEAQ. For the CDR3, the DNA is TGTGCCAGCAGCTTAGAGGAGGAGCAAGAGACCCAGTACTTC. It codes for CASSLEEEQETQYF.

This chain links TRBV20-1 with TRBJ1-1; no firm D call. The CDR3 loop spans 12 amino acids. Germline CDR1 is DFQATT and CDR2 is SNEGSKA (reference sequence). Trimming took off 7 bases at V and 1 base at J, with 10 bases between the two ends. DNA for the CDR3: TGCAGTGTTCGGACGGGGAACACTGAAGCTTTCTTT. Its translation: CSVRTGNTEAFF.

This clonotype was recorded a few times. This chain connects TRBV2 to TRBJ2-2; D is perhaps TRBD1 (5 bases). The CDR3 sequence is 13 residues long. Trimming pared 9 bases from V and 0 bases from J, leaving 8 bases between. The V gene's germline CDR1 is SNHLY and CDR2 FYNNEI. The CDR3 DNA reads as TGTGCCAGTGACAGACCGAACACCGGGGAGCTGTTTTTT. Protein sequence: CASDRPNTGELFF. Full variable domain (rest looked up from reference TRBV2 and TRBJ2-2): EPEVTQTPSHQVTQMGQEVILRCVPISNHLYFYWYRQILGQKVEFLVSFYNNEISEKSEIFDDQFSVERPDGSNFTLKIRSTKLEDSAMYFCASDRPNTGELFFGEGSRLTVL.

V and J are TRBV2 and TRBJ1-1; perhaps TRBD1 as D (5 bases). This CDR3 has 11 residues. From germline, CDR1 is SNHLY and CDR2 FYNNEI. With 5 bases removed from V and 9 bases from J, the gap between germline ends came to 10 bases. As DNA, the CDR3 is TGTGCCAGCAGTACAGGAACTCAAGCTTTCTTT. Translation: CASSTGTQAFF.

This clonotype has at least ten counts. The chain carries TRBV7-6 and TRBJ2-5; 7 nucleotides align to TRBD2. J gave up 1 base and V 1 base, and 3 bases lay outside the gene matches. Looked up from germline, CDR1 is SGHVS and CDR2 is FNYEAQ. The CDR3 loop spans 15 amino acids. The CDR3 protein is CASSLGLAAQETQYF. The CDR3 nucleotides read TGTGCCAGCAGCTTAGGACTAGCTGCCCAAGAGACCCAGTACTTC.

As regards this clonotype: As the CDR3 is not closed by the conserved phenylalanine or tryptophan, this likely results from a read error. It is unclear where the CDR3 begins or ends on the DNA, so no DNA is shown, and the CDR3 is as TCRdb lists it. This rearrangement joins TRBV20-1 to TRBJ1-3; TRBD1, the table's D call, was not compared with the DNA. Germline V gene lookup returns CDR1 DFQATT and CDR2 SNEGSKA (reference sequence). The CDR3 numbers 8 amino acids, ends counted. This CDR3 reads CSAREGQG.

The V and J genes are TRBV10-3 and TRBJ1-2; TRBD1 matches at 12 bases. Unmatched junction bases numbered 6, after V lost 0 bases and J lost 4 bases. Germline V gene sequence: CDR1 ENHRY, CDR2 SYGVKD. The CDR3 extends over 17 amino acids. CDR3 DNA sequence: TGTGCCATCAGTGAGTCGGGACAGGGGGCGAAGGGCTATGGCTACACCTTC. It codes for CAISESGQGAKGYGYTF.

This clonotype came up many times. The chain uses TRBV4-1 and TRBJ1-2; D unclear. Per germline, CDR1 MGHRA and CDR2 YSYEKL. The V end was cut by 0 bases, the J end by 4 bases, with 12 bases between. The CDR3 covers 15 residues. Here the CDR3 reads CASSQDPGVGYGYTF. CDR3 DNA: TGCGCCAGCAGCCAAGATCCCGGGGTGGGCTATGGCTACACCTTC.

This chain joins TRBV6-1 and TRBJ1-2; D might be TRBD1 (6 bases). From germline, CDR1 is MNHNS and CDR2 SASEGT. The CDR3 extends over 14 amino acids. V shed 6 bases and J shed 5 bases, with 16 bases lying between them. For the CDR3, the DNA is TGTGCCAGCAGACCACAGGGCTCCCATTATGGCTACACCTTC. Protein: CASRPQGSHYGYTF.

The genes are TRBV2 and TRBJ1-1; unclear D gene. The V gene lost 1 base and the J gene lost 8 bases, with 8 bases spanning the gap. Germline V gene sequence: CDR1 SNHLY, CDR2 FYNNEI. The length of the CDR3 is 12 residues. The CDR3 nucleotides are TGTGCCAGCAGTGAAGGGGTATGGGAAGCTTTCTTT. It codes for CASSEGVWEAFF.